This T cell receptor beta chain is from a study of blood T cells in healthy people across ages. With a J-beta primer mix and a sample-barcoded 5' primer, a second PCR ran about 6 to 11 cycles. TCRdb re-called the 5' RACE reads through MiXCR, storing one row per CDR3 protein. The sample consists of 850,000 to 1,100,000 distinct CDR3 sequences, 35% to 40% of them appearing once. Notes on the study in general: Estimates based on one million T cells were treated as lower bounds.

With 0 bases clipped from V and 7 bases from J, the junction kept 12 bases outside the gene matches. The germline V gene encodes CDR1 SGHVS and CDR2 FQNEAQ. The CDR3 covers 16 residues. Each donor's blood draw was 7.5 to 10 milliliters of peripheral blood. A single count supports this clonotype. Antigen: not known. The origin of this receptor is a man between 18 and 29 years old in good health. The sequenced sample was blood. The chain recombines TRBV7-8 with TRBJ2-7; 7 nucleotides line up with TRBD1. CDR3 region: CASSLAGQVSYNEQYF. In DNA, the CDR3 is TGTGCCAGCAGCTTAGCAGGACAGGTATCCTACAATGAGCAGTACTTC.